The 20 T cell receptor beta chains listed next were all sequenced from one sample in a study of T cell responses to AZD1222 COVID-19 vaccine. The assay was immunoSEQ multiplex PCR, and TCRdb's table has in-frame clones only and misses some. The sample contains approximately 89,000 clones, 92% of which appear only once. The input for sequencing was peripheral blood, taken on day 0 of AZD1222 vaccination. These TCRs come from an adult in good health.

The chain uses TRBV11-3 and TRBJ1-1, with TRBD1 as a possible D gene (5 bases). The CDR3 loop spans 13 amino acids. Germline V gene sequence: CDR1 SGHNT, CDR2 YENEEA. Trimming cost V 3 bases and J 4 bases, with 9 bases left between them. This CDR3 is CASSFGGTTEAFF. The DNA for the CDR3 is TGTGCCAGCAGCTTCGGAGGGACCACTGAAGCTTTCTTT.

The chain uses TRBV10-3 and TRBJ2-7; 8 bases are shared with TRBD2. The V gene's germline CDR1 is ENHRY and CDR2 SYGVKD. The CDR3 covers 13 residues. Trimming took 7 bases from V and 5 from J; bases not matched to a gene: 7. The CDR3 bases are TGTGCCATCACGGGGCCGGGGGGGGACGAGCAGTACTTC. Encoded protein: CAITGPGGDEQYF.

V usage is TRBV5-4 and J usage is TRBJ1-6, with D tentatively TRBD1 (6 bases). Germline CDR1 and CDR2: SGHNT and YYREEE (reference sequence). There are 13 residues in the CDR3. Trimming shortened V by 2 bases and J by 11 bases, and 11 bases separated the two germline ends. CDR3 protein: CASSLNRVPPLHF. The DNA of the CDR3 is TGTGCCAGCAGCTTAAACAGGGTCCCACCCCTCCACTTT.

This CDR3 reads CASSRDRVTSSYNSPLHF. In DNA, the CDR3 is TGTGCCAGCAGCCGCGACCGGGTCACTTCCTCCTATAATTCACCCCTCCACTTT. The V call is TRBV14, the J call TRBJ1-6; D is unclear. Germline V gene sequence: CDR1 SGHDN, CDR2 FVKESK. This CDR3 is built from 18 residues. V was cut by 4 bases and J by 0 bases, with 16 bases left in between.

The rearrangement uses TRBV14 and TRBJ2-1; 8 bases are shared with TRBD1. CDR3 length: 18 residues. V trimming: 5 bases; J trimming: 6 bases; junction bases outside the gene matches: 18. CDR1 and CDR2 from the germline V gene are SGHDN and FVKESK. The CDR3 coding sequence is TGTGCCAGCAGCTATAAACCTGGTACAGGGGGTTTCTCCAATGAGCAGTTCTTC. Its translation is CASSYKPGTGGFSNEQFF.

V is TRBV5-1 and J is TRBJ2-5; 8 bases agree with TRBD1. V shed 2 bases, J shed 5 bases, and the junction held 5 bases outside the gene matches. The CDR3 loop spans 14 amino acids. CDR1 SGHRS and CDR2 YFSETQ come from the germline V gene. The CDR3 DNA is TGCGCCAGCAGCTTCACAGGGGGGCGGGAGACCCAGTACTTC. Residues: CASSFTGGRETQYF.

The genes are TRBV29-1 and TRBJ1-2; D is perhaps TRBD1 (5 bases). V was shortened by 5 bases and J by 6 bases, with 10 bases between the two germline ends. Germline V CDR1 and CDR2: SQVTM, ANQGSEA. This CDR3 region has 11 residues. Written as DNA, the CDR3 is TGCAGCGTTAGGTTGGGGGATGGCTACACCTTC. Translating gives CSVRLGDGYTF.

V and J are TRBV2 and TRBJ2-7; no firm D call. V lost 9 bases to trimming and J lost 7 bases, with 13 bases between them. CDR1 is SNHLY and CDR2 is FYNNEI in the germline V gene. The CDR3 is 11 amino acids. The DNA for the CDR3 is TGTGCCAGTCGATACCATGAAGAGCAGTACTTC. This codes for CASRYHEEQYF.

The chain is built from TRBV27 and TRBJ1-6; TRBD1 matches 7 bases. The CDR3 has 16 amino acids. CDR1 MNHEY and CDR2 SMNVEV come from the germline V gene (reference sequence). The J segment lost 4 bases and the V segment lost 7 bases, leaving 10 bases of the junction unmatched. The CDR3 region has the DNA TGTGCCAGCACCACTAGACAGGGAGATTATAATTCACCCCTCCACTTT. The encoded protein is CASTTRQGDYNSPLHF.

This chain links TRBV29-1 with TRBJ1-1; D possibly corresponds to TRBD1 (6 bases). Trimming pared 8 bases from V and 3 bases from J, leaving 13 bases between. The germline V gene encodes CDR1 SQVTM and CDR2 ANQGSEA. This CDR3 has 12 amino acids. The CDR3 protein is CSSQGLYTEAFF. CDR3 DNA: TGCAGCTCTCAGGGGCTTTACACTGAAGCTTTCTTT. Full variable domain (rest looked up from reference TRBV29-1 and TRBJ1-1): SAVISQKPSRDICQRGTSLTIQCQVDSQVTMMFWYRQQPGQSLTLIATANQGSEATYESGFVIDKFPISRPNLTFSTLTVSNMSPEDSSIYLCSSQGLYTEAFFGQGTRLTVV.

This clone showed up just a few times. The V gene is TRBV4-2, the J gene TRBJ2-1; D unresolved. The germline CDR1 and CDR2 sequences are LGHNA and YNFKEQ. The length of the CDR3 is 16 residues. Trimming stripped 1 base from V and 4 bases from J, with 14 bases between. The CDR3 DNA is TGTGCCAGCAGCCAAGCTACCGCGAAACTATACAATGAGCAGTTCTTC. Residues: CASSQATAKLYNEQFF.

This sequence joins TRBV7-9 and TRBJ2-5; 7 bases are shared with TRBD1. Trimming cost V 3 bases and J 5 bases; bases outside gene matches: 6. Germline V lookup: CDR1 SEHNR, CDR2 FQNEAQ (reference sequence). The CDR3 sequence is 14 residues long. CDR3 nucleotides: TGTGCCAGCAGCTTTAAGGGGGCTCAGGAGACCCAGTACTTC. Its translation: CASSFKGAQETQYF.

The chain recombines TRBV3-1 (or the pseudogene TRBV3-2) with TRBJ2-1, with 13 bases fitting TRBD2. Trimming removed 2 bases from V and 3 bases from J; junction bases left unmatched: 4. In germline, CDR1 is LGHDT, CDR2 YNNKEL (reference sequence). CDR3 length: 17 amino acids. CDR3 sequence reads: CASSQPGTSGVYNEQFF. CDR3 in DNA: TGTGCCAGCAGCCAACCAGGGACTAGCGGGGTCTACAATGAGCAGTTCTTC.

This clone was seen more than once but under ten times. This rearrangement joins TRBV4-1 to TRBJ2-1, with 10 bases matching TRBD2. CDR3 length equals 15 residues. J gave up 11 bases and V 0 bases, and 7 bases lay outside the gene matches. Germline CDR1 is MGHRA and CDR2 is YSYEKL. This CDR3 is CASSQDPASGRQQFF. In DNA form, the CDR3 reads TGCGCCAGCAGCCAAGATCCCGCTAGCGGGAGACAGCAGTTCTTC.

J is TRBJ1-1 and V is TRBV3-1 (or the pseudogene TRBV3-2), with TRBD1 matching 8 bases. Germline values: CDR1 LGHDT, CDR2 YNNKEL (reference sequence). CDR3 size: 16 residues. V shed 4 bases, J shed 6 bases, and the junction held 13 bases outside the gene matches. Written as DNA, the CDR3 is TGTGCCAGCAGCCCAATGGGGGCAGGGGGCGTCGCTGAAGCTTTCTTT. It translates to CASSPMGAGGVAEAFF.

V is TRBV19 and J is TRBJ1-2; 7 nucleotides align to TRBD1. The CDR3 runs 15 residues. With V trimmed by 3 bases and J by 3 bases, 7 bases remained unmatched. Per germline, CDR1 LNHDA and CDR2 SQIVND (reference sequence). This CDR3 is CASSMATGTDYGYTF. The CDR3 DNA sequence: TGTGCCAGTAGTATGGCCACCGGGACAGACTATGGCTACACCTTC. The whole variable domain, filled in from reference TRBV19 and TRBJ1-2, reads DGGITQSPKYLFRKEGQNVTLSCEQNLNHDAMYWYRQDPGQGLRLIYYSQIVNDFQKGDIAEGYSVSREKKESFPLTVTSAQKNPTAFYLCASSMATGTDYGYTFGSGTRLTVV.

This clone showed up just once. The CDR3 region has the DNA TGTGCCAGCAGTGAACCGACAGGGGCATCTGAGCAGTTCTTC. As protein: CASSEPTGASEQFF. This sequence joins TRBV25-1 and TRBJ2-1; 8 bases map to TRBD1. After removal of 2 bases from V and 9 bases from J, the junction contained 6 bases not matched to a gene. Germline loops: CDR1 MGHDK, CDR2 SYGVNS. The CDR3 is 14 amino acids.

The CDR3 DNA sequence: TGTGCCAGCAGTTTAACGGGAGACACCGGGGAGCTGTTTTTT. It yields the protein CASSLTGDTGELFF. The chain links TRBV27 to TRBJ2-2, with D perhaps TRBD2 (6 bases). Germline V gene sequence: CDR1 MNHEY, CDR2 SMNVEV (reference sequence). The ends were cut back, 2 bases at V and 3 bases at J, with 7 bases in the middle. This CDR3 spans 14 amino acids.

This chain uses TRBV6-5 with TRBJ2-7; 9 bases are shared with TRBD2. The CDR3 is made up of 16 amino acids. From germline, CDR1 is MNHEY and CDR2 SVGAGI. The V and J ends lost 0 bases and 1 base, in that order; junction bases with no gene match: 4. CDR3 region: CASSYSASGVSYEQYF. CDR3 bases: TGTGCCAGCAGTTACTCGGCTAGCGGGGTTTCCTACGAGCAGTACTTC.

CDR3 residues: CATSSAKGGRSYNEQFF. CDR3 DNA: TGTGCCACCAGTTCGGCCAAGGGAGGACGCTCCTACAATGAGCAGTTCTTC. This chain links TRBV24-1 with TRBJ2-1, with D tentatively TRBD2 (6 bases). With 6 bases removed from V and 0 bases from J, the gap between germline ends came to 17 bases. CDR3 length equals 17 residues. Germline V CDR1 and CDR2: KGHDR, SFDVKD.